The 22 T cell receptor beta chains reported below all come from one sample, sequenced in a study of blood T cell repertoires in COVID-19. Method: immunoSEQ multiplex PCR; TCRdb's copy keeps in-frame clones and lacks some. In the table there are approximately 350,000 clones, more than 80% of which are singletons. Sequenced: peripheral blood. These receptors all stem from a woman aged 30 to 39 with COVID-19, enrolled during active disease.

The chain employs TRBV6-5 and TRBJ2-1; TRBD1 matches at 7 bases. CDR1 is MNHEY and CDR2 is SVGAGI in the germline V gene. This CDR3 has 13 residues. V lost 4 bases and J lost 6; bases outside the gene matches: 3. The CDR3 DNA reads TGTGCCAGCAGTTCCGACAGGGTCAATGAGCAGTTCTTC. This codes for CASSSDRVNEQFF.

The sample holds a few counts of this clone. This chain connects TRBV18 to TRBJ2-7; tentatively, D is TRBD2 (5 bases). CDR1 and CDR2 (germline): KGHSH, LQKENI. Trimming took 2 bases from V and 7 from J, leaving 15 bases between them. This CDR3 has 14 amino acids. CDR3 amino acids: CASSPVSQSGEQYV. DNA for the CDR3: TGTGCCAGCTCACCAGTAAGTCAGTCGGGGGAGCAGTACGTC.

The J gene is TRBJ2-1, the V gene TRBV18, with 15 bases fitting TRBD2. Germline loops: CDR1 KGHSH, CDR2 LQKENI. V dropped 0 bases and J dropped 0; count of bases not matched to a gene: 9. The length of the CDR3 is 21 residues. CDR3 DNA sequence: TGTGCCAGCTCACCACCCCCCCGGACTAGCGGGAGGGGGGACTCCTACAATGAGCAGTTCTTC. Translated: CASSPPPRTSGRGDSYNEQFF.

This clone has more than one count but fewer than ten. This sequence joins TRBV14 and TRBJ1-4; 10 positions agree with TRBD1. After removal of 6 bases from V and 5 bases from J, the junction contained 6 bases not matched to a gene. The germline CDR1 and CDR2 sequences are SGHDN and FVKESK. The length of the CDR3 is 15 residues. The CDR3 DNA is TGTGCCAGCAGTCGATTGGACAGGGGGAATGAAAAACTGTTTTTT. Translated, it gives CASSRLDRGNEKLFF. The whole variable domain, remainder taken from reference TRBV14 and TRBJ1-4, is EAGVTQFPSHSVIEKGQTVTLRCDPISGHDNLYWYRRVMGKEIKFLLHFVKESKQDESGMPNNRFLAERTGGTYSTLKVQPAELEDSGVYFCASSRLDRGNEKLFFGSGTQLSVL.

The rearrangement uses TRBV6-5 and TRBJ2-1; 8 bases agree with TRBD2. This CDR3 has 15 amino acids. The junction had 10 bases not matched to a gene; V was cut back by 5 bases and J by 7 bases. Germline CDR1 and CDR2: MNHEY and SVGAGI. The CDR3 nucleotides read TGTGCCAGCAGTCTCCTAAAGGGGACTAGTAATGAGCAGTTCTTC. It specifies CASSLLKGTSNEQFF.

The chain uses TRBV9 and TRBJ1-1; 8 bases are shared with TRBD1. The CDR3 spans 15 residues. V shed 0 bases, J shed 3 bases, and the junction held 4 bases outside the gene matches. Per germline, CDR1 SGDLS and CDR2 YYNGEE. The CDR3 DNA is TGTGCCAGCAGCGTAGTGAAACAGGGGGACACTGAAGCTTTCTTT. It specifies CASSVVKQGDTEAFF. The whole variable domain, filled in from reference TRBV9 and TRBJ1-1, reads DSGVTQTPKHLITATGQRVTLRCSPRSGDLSVYWYQQSLDQGLQFLIQYYNGEERAKGNILERFSAQQFPDLHSELNLSSLELGDSALYFCASSVVKQGDTEAFFGQGTRLTVV.

CDR3 coding DNA: TGTGCCAGCAGCTTGGGGCGGAGCAATGATGAGCAGTTCTTC. Translating it yields CASSLGRSNDEQFF. The chain recombines TRBV11-3 with TRBJ2-1; D is perhaps TRBD1 (5 bases). The ends were cut back, 3 bases at V and 8 bases at J, with 14 bases in the middle. Germline CDR1 SGHNT, CDR2 YENEEA. There are 14 residues in the CDR3.

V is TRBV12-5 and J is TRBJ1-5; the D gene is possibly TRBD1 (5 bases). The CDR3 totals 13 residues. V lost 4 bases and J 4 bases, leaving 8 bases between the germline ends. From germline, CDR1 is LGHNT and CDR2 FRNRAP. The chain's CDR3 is CASGSDRNQPQHF. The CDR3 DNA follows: TGTGCTAGTGGTTCCGACAGAAATCAGCCCCAGCATTTT.

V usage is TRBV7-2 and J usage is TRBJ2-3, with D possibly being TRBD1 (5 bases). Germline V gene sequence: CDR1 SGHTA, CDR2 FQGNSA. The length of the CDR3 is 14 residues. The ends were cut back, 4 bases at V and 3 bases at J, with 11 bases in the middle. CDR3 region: CASSSHRGTDTQYF. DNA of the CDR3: TGTGCCAGCAGCTCCCATAGGGGAACAGATACGCAGTATTTT.

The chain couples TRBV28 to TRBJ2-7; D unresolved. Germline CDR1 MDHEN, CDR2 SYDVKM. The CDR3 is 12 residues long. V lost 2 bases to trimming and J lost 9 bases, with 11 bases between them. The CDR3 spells CASSLAESPQYF. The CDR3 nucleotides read TGTGCCAGCAGTTTAGCGGAGTCCCCGCAGTACTTC.

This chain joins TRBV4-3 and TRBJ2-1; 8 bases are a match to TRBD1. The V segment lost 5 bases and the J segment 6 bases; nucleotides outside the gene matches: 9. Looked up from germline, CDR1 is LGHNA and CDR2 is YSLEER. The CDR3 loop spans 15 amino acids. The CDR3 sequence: CASSDSGGAGNEQFF. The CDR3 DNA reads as TGCGCCAGCAGCGACTCAGGGGGCGCGGGCAATGAGCAGTTCTTC.

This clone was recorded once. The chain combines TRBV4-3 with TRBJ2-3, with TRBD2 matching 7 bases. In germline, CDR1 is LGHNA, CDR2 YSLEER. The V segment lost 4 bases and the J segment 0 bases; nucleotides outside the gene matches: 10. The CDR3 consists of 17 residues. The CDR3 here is CASSLGLAEKSTDTQYF. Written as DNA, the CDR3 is TGCGCCAGCAGCCTAGGCCTAGCGGAAAAAAGCACAGATACGCAGTATTTT.

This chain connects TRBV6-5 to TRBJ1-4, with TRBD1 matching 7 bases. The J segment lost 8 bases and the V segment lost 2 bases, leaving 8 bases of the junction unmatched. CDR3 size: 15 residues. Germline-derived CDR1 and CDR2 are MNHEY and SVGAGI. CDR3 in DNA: TGTGCCAGCAGTTACGTCCCGTCAGGGGGAGAAAAACTGTTTTTT. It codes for CASSYVPSGGEKLFF.

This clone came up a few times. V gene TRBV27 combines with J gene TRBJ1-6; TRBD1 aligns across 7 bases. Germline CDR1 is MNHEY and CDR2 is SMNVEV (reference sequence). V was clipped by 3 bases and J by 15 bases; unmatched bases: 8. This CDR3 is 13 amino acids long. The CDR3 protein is CASSLDRQGDLHF. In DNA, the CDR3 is TGTGCCAGCAGTTTGGACCGACAGGGAGACCTCCACTTT.

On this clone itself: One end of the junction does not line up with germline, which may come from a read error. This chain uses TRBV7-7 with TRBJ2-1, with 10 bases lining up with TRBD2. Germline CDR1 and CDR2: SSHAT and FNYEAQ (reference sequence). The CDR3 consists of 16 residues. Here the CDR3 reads CASSLEVAGGNNEQFF. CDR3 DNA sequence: TGTGCTAGCAGCTTAGAGGTAGCGGGGGGCAACAATGAGCAGTTCTTC.

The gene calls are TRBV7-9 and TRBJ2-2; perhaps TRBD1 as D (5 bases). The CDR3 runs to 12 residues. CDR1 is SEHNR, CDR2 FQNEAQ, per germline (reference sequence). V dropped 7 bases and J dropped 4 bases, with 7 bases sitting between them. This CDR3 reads CASNRGTGELFF. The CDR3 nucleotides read TGTGCCAGCAATAGGGGCACCGGGGAGCTGTTTTTT.

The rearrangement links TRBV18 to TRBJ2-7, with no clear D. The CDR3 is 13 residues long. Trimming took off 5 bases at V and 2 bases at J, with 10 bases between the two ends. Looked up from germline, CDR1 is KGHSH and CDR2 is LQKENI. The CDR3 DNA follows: TGTGCCAGCTCATCTCCGCGGACCTACGAGCAGTACGTC. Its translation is CASSSPRTYEQYV.

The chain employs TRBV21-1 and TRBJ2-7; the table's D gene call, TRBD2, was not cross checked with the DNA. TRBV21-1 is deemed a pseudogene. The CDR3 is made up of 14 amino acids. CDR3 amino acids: CASSRAGTSGRKYV. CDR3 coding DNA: TGTGCCAGCAGCAGAGCCGGGACTAGCGGTAGGAAGTACGTC.

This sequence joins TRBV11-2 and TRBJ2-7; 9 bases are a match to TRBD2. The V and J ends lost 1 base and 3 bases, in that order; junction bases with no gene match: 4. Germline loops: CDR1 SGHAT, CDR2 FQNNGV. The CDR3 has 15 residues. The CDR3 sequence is CASSLASGTNYEQYF. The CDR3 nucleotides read TGTGCCAGCAGCTTAGCTAGCGGGACCAACTACGAGCAGTACTTC. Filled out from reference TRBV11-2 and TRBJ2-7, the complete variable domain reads EAGVAQSPRYKIIEKRQSVAFWCNPISGHATLYWYQQILGQGPKLLIQFQNNGVVDDSQLPKDRFSAERLKGVDSTLKIQPAKLEDSAVYLCASSLASGTNYEQYFGPGTRLTVT.

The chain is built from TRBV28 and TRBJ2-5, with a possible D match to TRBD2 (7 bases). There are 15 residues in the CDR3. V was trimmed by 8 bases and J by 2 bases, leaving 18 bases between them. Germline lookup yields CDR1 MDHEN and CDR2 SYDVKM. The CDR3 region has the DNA TGTGCCAGCTCGCCGGGGGGACAAATTCAAGAGACCCAGTACTTC. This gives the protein CASSPGGQIQETQYF. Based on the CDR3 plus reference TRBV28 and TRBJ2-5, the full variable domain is DVKVTQSSRYLVKRTGEKVFLECVQDMDHENMFWYRQDPGLGLRLIYFSYDVKMKEKGDIPEGYSVSREKKERFSLILESASTNQTSMYLCASSPGGQIQETQYFGPGTRLLVL.

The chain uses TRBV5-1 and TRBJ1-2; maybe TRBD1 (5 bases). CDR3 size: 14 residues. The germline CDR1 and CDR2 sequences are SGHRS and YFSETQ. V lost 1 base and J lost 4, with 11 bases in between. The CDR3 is CASSLWGESYGYTF. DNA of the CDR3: TGCGCCAGCAGCTTGTGGGGGGAAAGCTATGGCTACACCTTC.

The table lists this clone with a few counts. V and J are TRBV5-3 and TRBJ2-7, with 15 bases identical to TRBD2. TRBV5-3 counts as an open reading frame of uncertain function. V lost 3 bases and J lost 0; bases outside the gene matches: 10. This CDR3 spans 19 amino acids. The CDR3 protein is CARSSEGLAGGRYSYEQYV. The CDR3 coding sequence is TGTGCCAGAAGCTCCGAGGGACTAGCGGGAGGCCGTTACTCCTACGAGCAGTACGTC.